Following are 26 T cell receptor beta chains from one sample sequenced in a study of prognosis after radiotherapy for stage I lung cancer. From genomic DNA, TCR beta CDR3 was amplified by two-round multiplex PCR. The authors ran first-round PCR with primers specific to each TRBV and TRBJ gene. TCRdb itself ran the multiplex PCR reads through MiXCR, one entry per CDR3 protein. This table has 9,000 to 13,000 distinct CDR3 sequences, roughly 51% appearing once. The source was PBMCs, collected before or after stereotactic body radiation therapy (not recorded which). The receptors originated from a donor aged 50 or older with non-small cell lung cancer.

This chain joins TRBV19 and TRBJ1-5; a weak D match, TRBD1 (6 bases). The CDR3 covers 14 residues. Germline V gives CDR1 LNHDA, CDR2 SQIVND (reference sequence). V was cut by 8 bases and J by 6 bases, with 17 bases left in between. CDR3 DNA sequence: TGTGCCAGTCAAGAGGGGGGGTTTGGTCAGCCCCAGCATTTT. Protein: CASQEGGFGQPQHF. Combining the CDR3 with reference TRBV19 and TRBJ1-5 gives the whole variable domain DGGITQSPKYLFRKEGQNVTLSCEQNLNHDAMYWYRQDPGQGLRLIYYSQIVNDFQKGDIAEGYSVSREKKESFPLTVTSAQKNPTAFYLCASQEGGFGQPQHFGDGTRLSIL.

This clonotype has only a few counts. V usage is TRBV6-1 and J usage is TRBJ2-7; D not resolved. The V end was cut by 3 bases, the J end by 6 bases, with 6 bases between. The CDR3 has 11 residues. CDR1 and CDR2 (germline): MNHNS, SASEGT. Written as DNA, the CDR3 is TGTGCCAGCAGTGAGCCGAGCGAGCAGTACTTC. Its protein is CASSEPSEQYF.

This clonotype rates as medium-sized. The chain is built from TRBV6-1 and TRBJ1-2, with D perhaps TRBD1 (5 bases). Germline lookup yields CDR1 MNHNS and CDR2 SASEGT. This CDR3 has 13 amino acids. V dropped 4 bases and J dropped 5 bases, with 11 bases sitting between them. The CDR3 sequence is CASSVRENYGYTF. The CDR3 DNA is TGTGCCAGCAGTGTCAGGGAAAATTATGGCTACACCTTC.

V is TRBV6-1 and J is TRBJ1-2; D is possibly TRBD1 (6 bases). CDR1 and CDR2 from the germline V gene are MNHNS and SASEGT. Trimming left V 6 bases short and J 6 bases short, with 20 bases between. The CDR3 is 15 amino acids. CDR3 bases: TGTGCCAGCAGGAGCGAACCACAGGGCCCCAATGGCTACACCTTC. Translating gives CASRSEPQGPNGYTF.

This clonotype is labeled medium-sized. This rearrangement joins TRBV7-6 to TRBJ2-1; a possible D gene is TRBD2 (8 bases). Between the trimmed V and J ends, which lost 0 bases and 5 bases, there was a span of 32 bases. Per germline, CDR1 SGHVS and CDR2 FNYEAQ. The CDR3 has 22 amino acids. The CDR3 nucleotides are TGTGCCAGCAGCTTAGCCCTGAGACAGGGCAGGTCGGGGGGGCCTATGGACAATGAGCAGTTCTTC. It codes for CASSLALRQGRSGGPMDNEQFF.

The chain combines TRBV6-5 with TRBJ1-2, with TRBD1 as a possible D gene (6 bases). The germline CDR1 and CDR2 sequences are MNHEY and SVGAGI. The CDR3 runs to 15 residues. Trimming left V 2 bases short and J 0 bases short, with 10 bases between. CDR3 coding DNA: TGTGCCAGCAGTTACACCACAGGGACTAACTATGGCTACACCTTC. It specifies CASSYTTGTNYGYTF.

Comments on this clonotype: One junction end does not reproduce the germline sequence, and a read error may be involved. This chain connects TRBV6-1 to TRBJ2-1; 12 bases map to TRBD1. The CDR3 is 15 amino acids. The germline gives CDR1 MNHNS, CDR2 SASEGT. The CDR3 region has the DNA TGTGCCAGCAACTACGGGACAGGGGGCTACAATGAGCAGTTATTC. Translating gives CASNYGTGGYNEQLF.

This clonotype came up many times. The V and J genes are TRBV5-4 and TRBJ2-7; maybe TRBD1 (8 bases). CDR1 and CDR2 (germline): SGHNT, YYREEE (reference sequence). The CDR3 length is 13 residues. Deletions cut 7 bases from V and 5 bases from J, with 16 bases between. The CDR3 protein is CASHRGGAHEQYF. The CDR3 DNA reads as TGTGCCAGCCACAGGGGGGGTGCACACGAGCAGTACTTC.

This clonotype is termed medium-sized. This rearrangement joins TRBV6-5 to TRBJ2-7; D gene unclear. CDR3 length equals 14 residues. Trimming removed 4 bases from V and 5 bases from J, with 15 bases in between. Germline V gene data show CDR1 as MNHEY and CDR2 as SVGAGI. The CDR3 is CASSFPLNLDEQYF. In DNA form, the CDR3 reads TGTGCCAGCAGTTTTCCCCTGAACTTGGACGAGCAGTACTTC.

V and J are TRBV20-1 and TRBJ1-6, with 7 bases aligning to TRBD1. The length of the CDR3 is 15 residues. V lost 2 bases to trimming and J lost 10 bases; unmatched junction nucleotides: 11. From germline, CDR1 is DFQATT and CDR2 SNEGSKA (reference sequence). CDR3 coding DNA: TGCAGTGCTAGACCCACAGGGGCGGTTGGATCACCCCTCCACTTT. Translation: CSARPTGAVGSPLHF.

Comment on this clonotype: A much more abundant neighbour one base away suggests this may be a read error. The V gene is TRBV6-1, the J gene TRBJ1-5; D remains ambiguous. The CDR3 is made up of 12 amino acids. Germline V gives CDR1 MNHNS, CDR2 SASEGT. Trimming pared 7 bases from V and 3 bases from J, leaving 7 bases between. CDR3: CASKRDNQPQHF. CDR3 nucleotides: TGTGCCAGCAAAAGGGACAATCAGCCCCAGCATTTT.

This clonotype is termed medium-sized (0.01 to 0.1%). The chain couples TRBV12-3 or TRBV12-4 to TRBJ1-5; D not certain. The CDR3 has 10 residues. V was cut by 8 bases and J by 8 bases, with 7 bases left in between. CDR3 loop: CASGREPQHF. The CDR3, as DNA: TGTGCCAGCGGCCGTGAGCCCCAGCATTTT.

This clonotype was counted at least ten times. A read error may explain this, as a much larger clone is one base away. The V gene is TRBV20-1, the J gene TRBJ2-3, with 8 bases aligning to TRBD2. With 6 bases clipped from V and 2 bases from J, the junction kept 13 bases outside the gene matches. The CDR3 is made up of 16 amino acids. Looked up from germline, CDR1 is DFQATT and CDR2 is SNEGSKA (reference sequence). The CDR3 here is CSARPRLAWATDTQYF. The CDR3 nucleotides are TGCAGTGCGAGACCCCGACTAGCGTGGGCCACAGATACGCAGTATTTT.

Remarks on this clonotype: A far larger clone is one base from this, pointing to a likely read error. The rearrangement joins TRBV28 to TRBJ1-1; 10 bases align to TRBD2. The DNA end favors TRBJ2-7, so the J call may be wrong. The CDR3 spans 15 residues. CDR1 is MDHEN, CDR2 SYDVKM, per germline. CDR3 protein: CASRVTSGPRYEQYF. The CDR3 DNA reads TGTGCCAGCAGAGTGACTAGCGGGCCTCGCTACGAGCAGTACTTC.

This clonotype qualifies as medium-sized (0.01 to 0.1%). The chain couples TRBV6-5 to TRBJ1-5; TRBD1 aligns across 11 bases. Germline V gene lookup returns CDR1 MNHEY and CDR2 SVGAGI. This CDR3 is 18 amino acids long. V shed 4 bases and J 6 bases; nucleotides not matched to a gene: 14. The chain's CDR3 is CASSSRTGGRVASQPQHF. As DNA, the CDR3 is TGTGCCAGCAGTTCCCGGACAGGGGGCAGGGTGGCTTCTCAGCCCCAGCATTTT.

V is TRBV11-2 and J is TRBJ1-2; 7 nucleotides match TRBD1. The V gene end was trimmed by 6 bases and the J gene end by 6 bases; junction bases not matched to a gene: 7. The CDR3 is 13 amino acids. Germline CDR1 and CDR2: SGHAT and FQNNGV. For the CDR3, the DNA is TGTGCCAGCAGTTTACAGGGGCGCAATGGCTACACCTTC. Translation gives CASSLQGRNGYTF.

This clonotype was seen more than once but under ten times. V is TRBV20-1 and J is TRBJ2-1; D possibly uses TRBD1 or TRBD2 (5 bases each). The germline V gene has CDR1 DFQATT and CDR2 SNEGSKA (reference sequence). V was shortened by 0 bases and J by 7 bases, with 13 bases between the two germline ends. The CDR3 spans 14 residues. The CDR3 bases are TGCAGTGCTAGAGACCCGGGGCCGAGAAATGAGCAGTTCTTC. Translating gives CSARDPGPRNEQFF.

The rearrangement joins TRBV11-1 to TRBJ2-7; D is perhaps TRBD1 or TRBD2 (5 bases each). CDR3 size: 12 residues. Deletions cut 8 bases from V and 5 bases from J, with 13 bases between. The germline gives CDR1 SGHAT, CDR2 FQDESV (reference sequence). This chain's CDR3 is CASGPGTHEQYF. DNA of the CDR3: TGTGCCAGCGGCCCCGGGACCCACGAGCAGTACTTC. Full variable domain (remainder filled in from reference TRBV11-1 and TRBJ2-7): EAEVAQSPRYKITEKSQAVAFWCDPISGHATLYWYRQILGQGPELLVQFQDESVVDDSQLPKDRFSAERLKGVDSTLKIQPAELGDSAMYLCASGPGTHEQYFGPGTRLTVT.

By share, this clonotype ranks as medium-sized. The germline gene is not matched at one end of the junction; a read error may be the cause. The chain employs TRBV4-3 and TRBJ1-2; D might be TRBD1 (5 bases). CDR1 and CDR2 from the germline V gene are LGHNA and YSLEER. CDR3 length: 12 amino acids. The CDR3 here is CASSQGPSGYTF. CDR3 coding DNA: TGTGCCAGCAGCCAGGGTCCAAGTGGCTACACCTTC.

This clonotype was picked up many times. This may come from a read error, since a much larger clone is one base off. The chain uses TRBV5-1 and TRBJ2-3; 16 bases are shared with TRBD2. In germline, CDR1 is SGHRS, CDR2 YFSETQ. The CDR3 extends over 18 amino acids. CDR3 nucleotides: TGCGCCAGCAGCTTGGAGGGACTAGCGGGGGGGCTAGGAGATGCGCAGTATTTT. Translated, it gives CASSLEGLAGGLGDAQYF.

The rearrangement uses TRBV30 and TRBJ2-7, with D possibly matching TRBD2 (6 bases). The CDR3 has 13 amino acids. With 4 bases removed from V and 3 bases from J, the gap between germline ends came to 13 bases. The germline V gene encodes CDR1 GTSNPN and CDR2 SVGIG (reference sequence). The CDR3: CAWTGTGGYEQYF. The CDR3 DNA reads as TGTGCCTGGACCGGGACTGGGGGCTACGAGCAGTACTTC. Filled out from reference TRBV30 and TRBJ2-7, the complete variable domain reads SQTIHQWPATLVQPVGSPLSLECTVEGTSNPNLYWYRQAAGRGLQLLFYSVGIGQISSEVPQNLSASRPQDRQFILSSKKLLLSDSGFYLCAWTGTGGYEQYFGPGTRLTVT.

This rearrangement joins TRBV28 to TRBJ2-7, with 8 bases identical to TRBD1. After removal of 9 bases from V and 3 bases from J, the junction contained 4 bases not matched to a gene. Germline CDR1 and CDR2: MDHEN and SYDVKM. This CDR3 region has 12 residues. The CDR3 DNA follows: TGTGCCAGAATGGGGACAGGCTACGAGCAGTACTTC. This translates into CARMGTGYEQYF.

With respect to this clonotype: Germline and junction disagree at one end, which may indicate a read error. The chain joins TRBV5-1 to TRBJ2-2; 8 bases map to TRBD1. CDR1 is SGHRS and CDR2 is YFSETQ in the germline V gene. The CDR3 is made up of 14 amino acids. CDR3: CASSLGTGTGELFF. DNA of the CDR3: TGCGCCAGCTCTTTAGGGACAGGCACCGGAGAGCTGTTTTTT.

By share of the sample, this clonotype is medium-sized. The chain joins TRBV12-3 or TRBV12-4 to TRBJ2-7; either TRBD1 or TRBD2 may supply D (6 bases each). Trimming left V 4 bases short and J 3 bases short, with 13 bases between. The CDR3 consists of 14 residues. The CDR3 DNA is TGTGCCAGCAGTTCTAACAGGGAGGTCTACGAGCAGTACTTC. It is translated as CASSSNREVYEQYF.

Of note for this clonotype: One end of the junction fails to match germline, which may point to a read error. This chain links TRBV16 with TRBJ2-7; D gene ambiguous. The CDR3 is 15 residues long. CDR1 and CDR2 from the germline V gene are KGHSY and FQNENV. The CDR3 region is CASNQLWGGSYEQYF. The CDR3 nucleotides are TGTGCCAGCAACCAATTGTGGGGTGGCTCGTACGAGCAGTACTTC.

Points on this clonotype: A much larger clone is a single base away; this may be a read error. The chain is built from TRBV29-1 and TRBJ1-2; tentative D call: TRBD1 (6 bases). CDR3 size: 13 residues. Germline CDR1 reads SQVTM; CDR2 reads ANQGSEA. Trimming removed 3 bases at V and 8 bases at J, with 16 bases between. The CDR3 is CSVDRGRESGYTF. In DNA, the CDR3 is TGCAGCGTTGACAGGGGCCGCGAGTCCGGCTACACCTTC.